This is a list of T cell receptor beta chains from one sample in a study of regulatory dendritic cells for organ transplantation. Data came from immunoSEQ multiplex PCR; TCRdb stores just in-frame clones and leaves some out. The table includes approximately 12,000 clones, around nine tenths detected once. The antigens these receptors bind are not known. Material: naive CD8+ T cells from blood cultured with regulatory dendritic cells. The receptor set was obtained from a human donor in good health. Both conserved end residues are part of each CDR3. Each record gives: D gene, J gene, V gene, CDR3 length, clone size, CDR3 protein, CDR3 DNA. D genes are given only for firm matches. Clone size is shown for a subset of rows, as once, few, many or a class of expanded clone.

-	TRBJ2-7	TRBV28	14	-	CASTPRNRYYEQYF	TGTGCCAGCACCCCTCGGAACAGATACTACGAGCAGTACTTC
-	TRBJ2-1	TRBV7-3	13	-	CASSLGSYNEQFF	TGTGCCAGCAGCTTAGGTTCCTACAATGAGCAGTTCTTC
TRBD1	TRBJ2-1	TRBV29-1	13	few	CSVDGTGNNEQFF	TGCAGCGTAGATGGGACAGGGAACAATGAGCAGTTCTTC
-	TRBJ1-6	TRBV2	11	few	CASMGLAPLHF	TGTGCCAGCATGGGGTTGGCACCCCTCCACTTT
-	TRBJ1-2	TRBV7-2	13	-	CASSPAAGGGYTF	TGTGCCAGCAGCCCCGCCGCTGGAGGAGGCTACACCTTC
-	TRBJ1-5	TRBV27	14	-	CASSLSSSGQPQHF	TGTGCCAGCAGTTTATCGAGCTCGGGTCAGCCCCAGCATTTT
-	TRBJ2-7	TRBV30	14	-	CAWTATGPRGEQYF	TGTGCCTGGACCGCGACCGGGCCAAGGGGGGAGCAGTACTTC
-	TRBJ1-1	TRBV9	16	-	CASSARRQGKNTEAFF	TGTGCCAGCAGCGCGCGTCGGCAGGGGAAGAACACTGAAGCTTTCTTT
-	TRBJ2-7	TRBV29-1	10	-	CSVGFRFPYF	TGCAGCGTGGGCTTTAGGTTCCCCTACTTC
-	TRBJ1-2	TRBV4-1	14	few	CASSSRSGPYGYTF	TGCGCCAGCAGTTCCAGAAGCGGGCCCTATGGCTACACCTTC